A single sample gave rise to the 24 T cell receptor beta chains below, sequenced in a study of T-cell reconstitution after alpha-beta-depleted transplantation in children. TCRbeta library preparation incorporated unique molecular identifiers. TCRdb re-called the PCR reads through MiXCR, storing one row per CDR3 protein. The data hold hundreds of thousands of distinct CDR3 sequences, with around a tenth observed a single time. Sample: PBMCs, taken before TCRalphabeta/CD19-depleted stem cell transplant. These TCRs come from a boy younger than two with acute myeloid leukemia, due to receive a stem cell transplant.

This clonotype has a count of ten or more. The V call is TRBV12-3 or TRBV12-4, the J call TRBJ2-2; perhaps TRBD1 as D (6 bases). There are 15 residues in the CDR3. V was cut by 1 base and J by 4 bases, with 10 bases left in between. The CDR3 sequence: CASSLGPGATGELFF. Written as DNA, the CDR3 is TGTGCCAGCAGTTTAGGGCCAGGGGCCACCGGGGAGCTGTTTTTT.

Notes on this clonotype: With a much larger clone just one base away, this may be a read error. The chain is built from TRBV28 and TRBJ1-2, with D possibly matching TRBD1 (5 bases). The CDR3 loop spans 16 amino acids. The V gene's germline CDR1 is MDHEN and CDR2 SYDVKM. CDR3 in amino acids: CAGSSNGRGVLYGYTF. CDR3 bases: TGTGCCGGCAGTTCCAACGGGAGGGGCGTCCTTTATGGCTACACCTTC.

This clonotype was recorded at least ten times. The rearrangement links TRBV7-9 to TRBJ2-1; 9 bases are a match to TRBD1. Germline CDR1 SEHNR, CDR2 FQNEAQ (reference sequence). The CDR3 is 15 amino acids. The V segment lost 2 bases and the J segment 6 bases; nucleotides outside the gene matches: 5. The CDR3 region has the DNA TGTGCCAGCAGCTTATTCGGGACAGGGTCCAATGAGCAGTTCTTC. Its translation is CASSLFGTGSNEQFF.

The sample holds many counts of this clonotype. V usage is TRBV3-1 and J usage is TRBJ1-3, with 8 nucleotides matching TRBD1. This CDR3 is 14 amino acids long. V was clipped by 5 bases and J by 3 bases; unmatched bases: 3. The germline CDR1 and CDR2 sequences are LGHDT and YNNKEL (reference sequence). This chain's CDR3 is CASSADRVGNTIYF. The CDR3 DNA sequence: TGTGCCAGCAGCGCGGACAGGGTTGGAAACACCATATATTTT.

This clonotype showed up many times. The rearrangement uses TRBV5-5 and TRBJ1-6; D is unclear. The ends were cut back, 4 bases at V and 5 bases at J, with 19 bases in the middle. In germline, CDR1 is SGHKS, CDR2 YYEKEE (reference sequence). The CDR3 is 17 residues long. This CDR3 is CASSRYLTQANNSPLHF. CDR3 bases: TGTGCCAGCAGCCGGTACCTAACTCAGGCCAATAATTCACCCCTCCACTTT.

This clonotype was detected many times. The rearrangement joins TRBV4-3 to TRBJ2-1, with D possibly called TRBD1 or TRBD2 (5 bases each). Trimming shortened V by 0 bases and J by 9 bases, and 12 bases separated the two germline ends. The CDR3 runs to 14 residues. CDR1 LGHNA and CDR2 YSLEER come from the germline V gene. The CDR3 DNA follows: TGCGCCAGCAGCCAAGATGGGGGTCTTCGTGAGCAGTTCTTC. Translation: CASSQDGGLREQFF.

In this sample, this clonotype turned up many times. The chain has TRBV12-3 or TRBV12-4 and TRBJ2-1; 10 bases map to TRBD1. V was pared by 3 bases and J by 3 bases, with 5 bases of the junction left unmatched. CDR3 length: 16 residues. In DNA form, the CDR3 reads TGTGCCAGCAGTTTCGCGACAGGGGGCGACTACAATGAGCAGTTCTTC. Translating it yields CASSFATGGDYNEQFF.

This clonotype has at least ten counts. CDR3: CASSDRVGNTIYF. The CDR3 DNA is TGTGCCAGCAGTGACAGGGTTGGAAACACCATATATTTT. The J gene is TRBJ1-3, the V gene TRBV2, with a weak D call TRBD1 (5 bases). The CDR3 extends over 13 amino acids. The V gene's germline CDR1 is SNHLY and CDR2 FYNNEI. Between the trimmed V and J ends, which lost 3 bases and 3 bases, there was a span of 6 bases. Looking up the rest from reference TRBV2 and TRBJ1-3 gives the full variable domain: EPEVTQTPSHQVTQMGQEVILRCVPISNHLYFYWYRQILGQKVEFLVSFYNNEISEKSEIFDDQFSVERPDGSNFTLKIRSTKLEDSAMYFCASSDRVGNTIYFGEGSWLTVV.

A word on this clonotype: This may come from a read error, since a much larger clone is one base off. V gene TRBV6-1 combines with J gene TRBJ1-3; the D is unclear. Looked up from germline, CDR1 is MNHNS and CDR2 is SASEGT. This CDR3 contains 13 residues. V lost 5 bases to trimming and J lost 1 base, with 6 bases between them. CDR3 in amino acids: CASSRESGNTIYF. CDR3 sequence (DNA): TGTGCCAGCAGTAGGGAATCTGGAAACACCATATATTTT.

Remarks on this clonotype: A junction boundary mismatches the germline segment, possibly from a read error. For the CDR3, the DNA is TGTGCCAGCAGTTGGGACGTGAACACTGACGCTTTCTTT. Translated: CASSWDVNTDAFF. V is TRBV6-5 and J is TRBJ1-1, with a weak D call TRBD1 (5 bases). This CDR3 comprises 13 residues. Looked up from germline, CDR1 is MNHEY and CDR2 is SVGAGI.

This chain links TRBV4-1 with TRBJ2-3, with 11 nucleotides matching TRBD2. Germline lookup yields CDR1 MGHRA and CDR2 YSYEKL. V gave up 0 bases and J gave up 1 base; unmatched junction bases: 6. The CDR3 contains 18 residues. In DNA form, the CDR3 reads TGCGCCAGCAGCCAAGACCCCTCTAGCGGGAGGCGCACAGATACGCAGTATTTT. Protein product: CASSQDPSSGRRTDTQYF.

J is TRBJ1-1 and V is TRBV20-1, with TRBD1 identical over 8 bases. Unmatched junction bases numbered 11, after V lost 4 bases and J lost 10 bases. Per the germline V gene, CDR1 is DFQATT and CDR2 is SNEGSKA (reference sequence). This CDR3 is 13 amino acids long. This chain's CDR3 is CSAKPGQEVGAFF. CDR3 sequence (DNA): TGCAGTGCTAAACCGGGACAGGAGGTAGGAGCTTTCTTT.

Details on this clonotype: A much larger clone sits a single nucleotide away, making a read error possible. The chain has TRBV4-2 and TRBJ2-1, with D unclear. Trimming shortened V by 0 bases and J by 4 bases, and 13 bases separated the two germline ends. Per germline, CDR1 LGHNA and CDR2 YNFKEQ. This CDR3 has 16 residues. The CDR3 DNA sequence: TGTGCCAGCAGCCAAGATTTAACCAATGATTACAATGAGCAGTTCTTC. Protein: CASSQDLTNDYNEQFF.

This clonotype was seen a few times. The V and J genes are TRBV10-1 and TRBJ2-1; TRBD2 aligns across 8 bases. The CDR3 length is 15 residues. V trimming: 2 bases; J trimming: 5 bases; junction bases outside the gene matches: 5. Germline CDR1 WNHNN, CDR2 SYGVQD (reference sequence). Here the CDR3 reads CASSELGRGDNEQFF. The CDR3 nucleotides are TGCGCCAGCAGTGAGCTAGGGCGGGGGGACAATGAGCAGTTCTTC.

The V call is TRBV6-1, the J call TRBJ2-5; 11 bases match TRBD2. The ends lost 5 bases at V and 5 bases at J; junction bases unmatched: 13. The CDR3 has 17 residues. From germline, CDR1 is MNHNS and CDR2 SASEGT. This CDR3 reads CASSPEGIAGGHETQYF. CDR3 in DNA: TGTGCCAGCAGTCCCGAGGGGATAGCGGGGGGGCATGAGACCCAGTACTTC.

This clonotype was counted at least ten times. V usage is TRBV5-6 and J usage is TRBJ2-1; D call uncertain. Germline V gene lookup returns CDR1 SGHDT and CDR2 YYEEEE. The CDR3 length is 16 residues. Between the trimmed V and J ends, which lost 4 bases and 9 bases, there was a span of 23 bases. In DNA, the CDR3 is TGTGCCAGCAGCGATCCCCGGGTAGGGCCCTCGGGTGAGCAGTTCTTC. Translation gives CASSDPRVGPSGEQFF.

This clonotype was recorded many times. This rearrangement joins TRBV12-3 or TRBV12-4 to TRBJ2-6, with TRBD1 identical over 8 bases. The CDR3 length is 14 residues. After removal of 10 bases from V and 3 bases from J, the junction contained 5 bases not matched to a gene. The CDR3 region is CATPTGDGANVLTF. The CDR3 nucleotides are TGTGCCACCCCGACAGGGGATGGGGCCAACGTCCTGACTTTC.

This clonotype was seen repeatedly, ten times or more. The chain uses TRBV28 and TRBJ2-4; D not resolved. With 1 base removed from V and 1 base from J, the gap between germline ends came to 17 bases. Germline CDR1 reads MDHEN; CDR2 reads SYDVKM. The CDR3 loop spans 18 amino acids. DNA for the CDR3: TGTGCCAGCAGTTTATTCCCGTTGTACGTCTTTGCCAAAAACATTCAGTACTTC. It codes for CASSLFPLYVFAKNIQYF.

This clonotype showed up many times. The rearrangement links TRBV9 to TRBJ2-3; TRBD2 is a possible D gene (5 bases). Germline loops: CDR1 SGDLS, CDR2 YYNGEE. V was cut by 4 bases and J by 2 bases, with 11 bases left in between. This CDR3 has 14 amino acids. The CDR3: CASSPFGITDTQYF. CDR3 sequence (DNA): TGTGCCAGCAGCCCTTTCGGGATCACAGATACGCAGTATTTT.

CDR3 region: CASSHITSLRAGINEQFF. The CDR3 coding sequence is TGTGCCAGCAGCCATATTACCTCCCTTAGGGCAGGTATCAATGAGCAGTTCTTC. The chain links TRBV4-2 to TRBJ2-1; D is unclear. Germline CDR1 reads LGHNA; CDR2 reads YNFKEQ. Trimming took off 3 bases at V and 6 bases at J, with 24 bases between the two ends. The CDR3 runs 18 residues.

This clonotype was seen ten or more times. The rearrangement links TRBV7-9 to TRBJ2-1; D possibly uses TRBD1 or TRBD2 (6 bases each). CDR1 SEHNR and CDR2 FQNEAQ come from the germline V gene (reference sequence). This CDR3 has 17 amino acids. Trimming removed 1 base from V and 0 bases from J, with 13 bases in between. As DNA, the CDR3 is TGTGCCAGCAGCTTAGTAGGGGGGACTTCCTCCTACAATGAGCAGTTCTTC. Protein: CASSLVGGTSSYNEQFF.

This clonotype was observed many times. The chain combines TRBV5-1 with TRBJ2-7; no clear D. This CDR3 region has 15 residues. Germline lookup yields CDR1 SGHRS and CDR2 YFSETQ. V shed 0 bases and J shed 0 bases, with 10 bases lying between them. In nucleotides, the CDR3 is TGCGCCAGCAGCTTGGGGTCACGCTACTCCTACGAGCAGTACTTC. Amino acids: CASSLGSRYSYEQYF.

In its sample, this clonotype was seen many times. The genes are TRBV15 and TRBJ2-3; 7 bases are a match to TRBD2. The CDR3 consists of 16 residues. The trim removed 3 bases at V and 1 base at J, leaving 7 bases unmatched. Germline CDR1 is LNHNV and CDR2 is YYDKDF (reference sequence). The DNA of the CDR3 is TGTGCCACCAGCAGTGCAGGGAGGGTTGGCACAGATACGCAGTATTTT. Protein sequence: CATSSAGRVGTDTQYF.

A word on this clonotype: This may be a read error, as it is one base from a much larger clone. CDR3 nucleotides: TGCTGTGCTAGAGGAGGGCCTTCCCATAGCAATCAGCCCCAGCATTTT. It translates to CCARGGPSHSNQPQHF. This chain joins TRBV20-1 and TRBJ1-5; D is undetermined. Germline assignment: CDR1 DFQATT and CDR2 SNEGSKA (reference sequence). CDR3 length: 16 amino acids.